A single T cell receptor (beta chain) is shown here with its context. The data were obtained in a study of response to subunit inactivated influenza vaccine. The CDR3 extends over 16 amino acids. V gave up 1 base and J gave up 5 bases, with 18 bases separating them. The germline CDR1 and CDR2 sequences are LGHDT and YNNKEL (reference sequence). MiXCR, run by TCRdb on the RT-PCR reads, gives a single entry per CDR3 protein. Of 550,000 to 800,000 distinct CDR3 sequences in the sample, over 11% were seen once. The clonotype originates from a man over 45 who received an inactivated influenza vaccine. The input for sequencing was PBMCs from blood, taken less than 15 days before vaccination. The J gene is TRBJ2-7, the V gene TRBV3-1; D uncertain. Written as DNA, the CDR3 is TGTGCCAGCAGCCAAGTCCGAACTGTACTCCTCCACGAGCAGTACTTC. Amino acid sequence: CASSQVRTVLLHEQYF.